This entry features one T cell receptor (beta chain) sequence. Its antigen is still unknown. This entry is derived from a study of cytomegalovirus exposure and HLA in healthy donors. The CDR3 loop spans 15 amino acids. CDR1 is SNHLY, CDR2 FYNNEI, per germline. Deletions cut 3 bases from V and 3 bases from J, with 14 bases between. In the PCR, 60 Vbeta and 13 Jbeta primers were used. Methods used by the authors: In a later analysis, 10 million to 11 million of 83 million or so unique beta chains occurred in at least two donors. This table comes from immunoSEQ multiplex PCR, and its TCRdb copy is limited to in-frame clones, with some not included. Clone size and the V and J calls come from that table; the DNA yielded D and trimming. The sample carries about 270,000 clones, around 66% recorded once. Findings of the study overall: It was only CMV serostatus that was available as immune exposure information.

The donors gave bone marrow, and they were healthy. The chain couples TRBV2 to TRBJ1-2; no reliable D call. The sequenced sample was PBMCs. The TCR originated in a female donor in good health and CMV-seronegative. The CDR3 loop is CASSDYSPVDYGYTF. The CDR3 nucleotides are TGTGCCAGCAGTGATTATTCACCCGTAGACTATGGCTACACCTTC. The full variable domain, with the rest looked up from reference TRBV2 and TRBJ1-2, is EPEVTQTPSHQVTQMGQEVILRCVPISNHLYFYWYRQILGQKVEFLVSFYNNEISEKSEIFDDQFSVERPDGSNFTLKIRSTKLEDSAMYFCASSDYSPVDYGYTFGSGTRLTVV.